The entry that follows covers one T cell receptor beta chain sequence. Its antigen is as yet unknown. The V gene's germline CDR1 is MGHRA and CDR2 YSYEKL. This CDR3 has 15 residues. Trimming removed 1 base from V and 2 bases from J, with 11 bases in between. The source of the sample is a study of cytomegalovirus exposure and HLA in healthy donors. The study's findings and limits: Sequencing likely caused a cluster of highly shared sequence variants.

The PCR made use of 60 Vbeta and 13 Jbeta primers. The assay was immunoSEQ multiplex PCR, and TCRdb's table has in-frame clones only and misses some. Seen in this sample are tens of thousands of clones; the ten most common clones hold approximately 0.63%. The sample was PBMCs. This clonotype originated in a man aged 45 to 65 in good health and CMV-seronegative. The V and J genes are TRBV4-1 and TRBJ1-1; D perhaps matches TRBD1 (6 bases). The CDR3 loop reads CASSQVRGTNTEAFF. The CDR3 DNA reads TGCGCCAGCAGCCAAGTCAGGGGAACTAACACTGAAGCTTTCTTT.